This TCR beta chain was recovered during a study of blood T cells in healthy people across ages. A second about 7 to 11 cycle PCR used barcoded and J-beta primers. Using its own MiXCR run on the 5' RACE reads, TCRdb lists one record per CDR3 protein. This sample carries 650,000 to 700,000 distinct CDR3 sequences, less than 40% of them seen once, and the ten largest clones take about 16%. Worth noting for this clonotype: Its specificity is not known.

The V segment lost 7 bases and the J segment 2 bases; nucleotides outside the gene matches: 9. The CDR3 contains 16 residues. Germline loops: CDR1 SNHLY, CDR2 FYNNEI. The study's findings and limits: Among T cells, TCR beta diversity per million cells dropped roughly linearly as age rose.

Material: blood. This TCR derives from a woman over 75 in good health. The chain carries TRBV2 and TRBJ2-3, with 10 bases identical to TRBD2. DNA for the CDR3: TGTGCCAGCACCAACGGACTAGCGGCAACCACAGATACGCAGTATTTT. This translates into CASTNGLAATTDTQYF.